This T cell receptor beta chain was identified during a study of sequential checkpoint blockade in melanoma. Across the whole study: After nivolumab or ipilimumab alone, some 22 patients had week-13 rebiopsies.

This clone was seen repeatedly, ten times or more. The antigen is unknown. The ends lost 1 base at V and 4 bases at J; junction bases unmatched: 11. This CDR3 is 17 amino acids long. Per germline, CDR1 SGHNT and CDR2 YENEEA. Study-level findings and limits: T-cell fraction and clonality followed PD-L1 and CD8+ counts, not mutational load. Response in arm A was associated with pretreatment TIL clonality.

Some clones are missing from TCRdb's copy, which holds only in-frame ones; the method was immunoSEQ multiplex PCR. In the table there are 12,000 or so clones, roughly 26% of which are singletons. The treatment here: randomized to nivolumab then ipilimumab (arm A) or the reverse (arm B). None of the patients previously received DNA-damaging chemotherapy. This sequence joins TRBV11-3 and TRBJ2-5; 8 nucleotides align to TRBD2. Material: tumor tissue (inferred from file names), obtained from a patient given nivolumab and ipilimumab in sequence. This TCR was recovered from a human donor with melanoma. DNA for the CDR3: TGTGCCAGCAGCTTAGTGCGCCTGGAAGCGGGGGCAGAGACCCAGTACTTC. This sequence encodes CASSLVRLEAGAETQYF.